The 27 T cell receptor beta chains below all came from one sample that was sequenced in a study of regulatory T cells in long-lasting Graves disease. Stated time point: newly diagnosed GD, antithyroid drugs for less than 3 months. Extracted PBMC RNA gave rise to the TCR library. TCR beta libraries were built with iRepertoire HTBI primers and Arm-PCR of CDR3 regions. In TCRdb, the multiplex PCR reads were re-called with MiXCR into one record per CDR3 protein. The sample records a few hundred thousand distinct CDR3 sequences, roughly 12% being singletons. This sample also belongs to another study, concerning T cells in Graves' hyperthyroidism and ophthalmopathy.

This specimen consisted of peripheral blood mononuclear cells (PBMCs), obtained at new diagnosis, from a patient treated with antithyroid drugs. The receptors stem from a woman between 18 and 30 years old with Graves disease.

This clonotype was counted many times. The V gene is TRBV27, the J gene TRBJ2-7, with 7 bases aligning to TRBD2. This CDR3 has 18 amino acids. With 3 bases clipped from V and 0 bases from J, the junction kept 14 bases outside the gene matches. CDR1 MNHEY and CDR2 SMNVEV come from the germline V gene (reference sequence). DNA of the CDR3: TGTGCCAGCAGTTTCCGACCCATCCTAGCGGCGTTCTCCTACGAGCAGTACTTC. Translated: CASSFRPILAAFSYEQYF.

This clonotype occurred many times. This chain joins TRBV28 and TRBJ2-3; a possible D gene is TRBD1 (6 bases). The CDR3 sequence is 14 residues long. The germline gives CDR1 MDHEN, CDR2 SYDVKM. Trimming removed 4 bases from V and 4 bases from J, with 12 bases in between. DNA of the CDR3: TGTGCCAGCAGTTCTGGACAGACCTCAGATACGCAGTATTTT. This encodes CASSSGQTSDTQYF.

The chain carries TRBV20-1 and TRBJ2-3, with a tentative D call TRBD2 (6 bases). Trimming pared 0 bases from V and 2 bases from J, leaving 12 bases between. CDR1 DFQATT and CDR2 SNEGSKA come from the germline V gene (reference sequence). CDR3 size: 15 residues. The CDR3 bases are TGCAGTGCTAGAGATTTTCGCGGGAACACAGATACGCAGTATTTT. Translating it yields CSARDFRGNTDTQYF.

This clonotype came up a few times. This chain connects TRBV6-1 to TRBJ2-7; 8 bases align to TRBD2. The CDR3 runs to 20 residues. Germline V gives CDR1 MNHNS, CDR2 SASEGT. V gave up 9 bases and J gave up 2 bases; unmatched junction bases: 27. The CDR3: CASTSKRIGFERGHTYEQYV. The CDR3 DNA sequence: TGTGCCAGTACTTCCAAACGGATAGGTTTTGAGCGGGGGCATACCTACGAGCAGTACGTC.

There are many counts of this clonotype. The chain has TRBV27 and TRBJ2-3; TRBD2 agrees at 13 bases. Germline-derived CDR1 and CDR2 are MNHEY and SMNVEV (reference sequence). The V segment lost 4 bases and the J segment 2 bases; nucleotides outside the gene matches: 6. The CDR3 contains 17 residues. As DNA, the CDR3 is TGTGCCAGCAGTTGGACTAGCGGGGGACTTTACACAGATACGCAGTATTTT. Protein: CASSWTSGGLYTDTQYF.

This clonotype was counted many times. The rearrangement links TRBV5-1 to TRBJ2-3, with 8 positions matching TRBD2. The V segment lost 0 bases and the J segment 8 bases; nucleotides outside the gene matches: 8. Germline lookup yields CDR1 SGHRS and CDR2 YFSETQ. The CDR3 spans 15 residues. CDR3 amino acids: CASSLGGGRFGTQYF. The CDR3 DNA reads as TGCGCCAGCAGCTTGGGCGGGGGGCGCTTCGGTACGCAGTATTTT.

This clonotype was found many times. This chain connects TRBV14 to TRBJ2-1; 13 nucleotides line up with TRBD2. The CDR3 extends over 14 amino acids. Per germline, CDR1 SGHDN and CDR2 FVKESK. J gave up 9 bases and V 5 bases, and 4 bases lay outside the gene matches. The CDR3 DNA is TGTGCCAGCAGCGGACTAGCGGGAGTTCGTGAGCAGTTCTTC. Amino acids: CASSGLAGVREQFF.

This clonotype was seen a few times. As DNA, the CDR3 is TGTGCCAGTCGACAGGGGGAATTTTCTGGAAACACCATATATTTT. Its protein is CASRQGEFSGNTIYF. V is TRBV9 and J is TRBJ1-3; 9 nucleotides agree with TRBD1. Germline V lookup: CDR1 SGDLS, CDR2 YYNGEE. The ends lost 8 bases at V and 1 base at J; junction bases unmatched: 7. This CDR3 contains 15 residues. Complete variable domain (other parts from reference TRBV9 and TRBJ1-3): DSGVTQTPKHLITATGQRVTLRCSPRSGDLSVYWYQQSLDQGLQFLIQYYNGEERAKGNILERFSAQQFPDLHSELNLSSLELGDSALYFCASRQGEFSGNTIYFGEGSWLTVV.

The chain links TRBV2 to TRBJ2-1, with a weak D call TRBD2 (6 bases). Germline V gives CDR1 SNHLY, CDR2 FYNNEI. The germline V and J ends were trimmed by 8 bases and 1 base, with 12 bases remaining between them. The CDR3 extends over 14 amino acids. CDR3 in DNA: TGTGCCAGCGGGCGGGATCGGTCCTACAATGAGCAGTTCTTC. It is translated as CASGRDRSYNEQFF.

This clonotype turned up a few times. The chain employs TRBV11-1 and TRBJ2-1, with 11 bases lining up with TRBD2. CDR3 length: 20 amino acids. Germline CDR1 is SGHAT and CDR2 is FQDESV (reference sequence). V lost 4 bases, J lost 4 bases, and 18 bases stayed unmatched. The CDR3 coding sequence is TGTGCCAGCAGCTCTTCGCCTGGGCTAGCGGGGGGCAAGTTTTACAATGAGCAGTTCTTC. This gives the protein CASSSSPGLAGGKFYNEQFF.

This clonotype was recorded at least ten times. The J gene is TRBJ2-3, the V gene TRBV12-3 or TRBV12-4, with 8 bases aligning to TRBD2. The CDR3 is 15 residues long. With 4 bases clipped from V and 5 bases from J, the junction kept 8 bases outside the gene matches. The CDR3 DNA follows: TGTGCCAGCAGTTCCCAAAAGCGGGGGAAAGATACGCAGTATTTT. Translating gives CASSSQKRGKDTQYF.

This clonotype was seen many times. The V and J genes are TRBV7-9 and TRBJ2-3; the match to TRBD2 covers 9 bases. This CDR3 is built from 17 residues. CDR1 and CDR2 from the germline V gene are SEHNR and FQNEAQ (reference sequence). V gave up 5 bases and J gave up 0 bases; unmatched junction bases: 9. The CDR3 coding sequence is TGTGCCAGCAGCCCAATGGTAGCGGGGGTGAGCACAGATACGCAGTATTTT. Translated, it gives CASSPMVAGVSTDTQYF.

This clonotype was seen ten or more times. This chain links TRBV25-1 with TRBJ2-7; possible D gene TRBD1, 6 bases. Deletions cut 2 bases from V and 6 bases from J, with 26 bases between. Per germline, CDR1 MGHDK and CDR2 SYGVNS. CDR3 length: 18 amino acids. The CDR3 DNA reads as TGTGCCAGCAGTGAAAGGGACAAACAGGGTTGGCGCGGCGCCGAGCAGTACTTC. It is translated as CASSERDKQGWRGAEQYF.

This clonotype was picked up a small number of times. The chain carries TRBV7-2 and TRBJ2-1, with 10 bases that match TRBD2. V was pared by 3 bases and J by 4 bases, with 3 bases of the junction left unmatched. In germline, CDR1 is SGHTA, CDR2 FQGNSA. This CDR3 has 15 residues. CDR3 DNA sequence: TGTGCCAGCAGCTTCCAACTAGCGGGGTACAATGAGCAGTTCTTC. Translating it yields CASSFQLAGYNEQFF.

Note on this clonotype: The likely explanation is a read error, given a far larger clone one base away. The J gene is TRBJ2-1, the V gene TRBV20-1; D not certain. Near its end, the DNA agrees better with TRBJ2-3, so the J call may be wrong. The germline gives CDR1 DFQATT, CDR2 SNEGSKA (reference sequence). The CDR3 has 20 amino acids. The CDR3 DNA sequence: TGCAGTGCTAGAGATTTCCTTCTGAGCGCCTTGCCCTCGAGCACAGATACGCAGTATTTT. Protein sequence: CSARDFLLSALPSSTDTQYF.

The chain combines TRBV2 with TRBJ2-1; 9 bases are shared with TRBD1. V was clipped by 5 bases and J by 6 bases; unmatched bases: 8. The CDR3 is 15 amino acids. CDR1 is SNHLY and CDR2 is FYNNEI in the germline V gene. This chain's CDR3 is CASSPGTGRSNEQFF. The CDR3 bases are TGTGCCAGCAGTCCCGGGACAGGGCGATCCAATGAGCAGTTCTTC.

This clonotype was picked up many times. The rearrangement joins TRBV27 to TRBJ1-2; D remains unclear. The CDR3 loop spans 15 amino acids. Germline loops: CDR1 MNHEY, CDR2 SMNVEV (reference sequence). Trimming left V 8 bases short and J 0 bases short, with 16 bases between. CDR3 in amino acids: CASGKNPPANYGYTF. The DNA for the CDR3 is TGTGCCAGCGGGAAAAACCCCCCAGCTAACTATGGCTACACCTTC.

This clonotype was seen many times. V gene TRBV20-1 combines with J gene TRBJ2-1; 7 bases align to TRBD2. The ends lost 8 bases at V and 3 bases at J; junction bases unmatched: 10. CDR3 length equals 14 residues. The germline gives CDR1 DFQATT, CDR2 SNEGSKA (reference sequence). The CDR3 DNA sequence: TGCAGTCTCTGGGGCGGGAGCCTCTACAATGAGCAGTTCTTC. Its translation: CSLWGGSLYNEQFF.

This clonotype was seen a few times. The gene calls are TRBV20-1 and TRBJ2-7, with a possible D match to TRBD2 (6 bases). The CDR3 totals 14 residues. Germline CDR1 reads DFQATT; CDR2 reads SNEGSKA (reference sequence). The ends were cut back, 5 bases at V and 3 bases at J, with 17 bases in the middle. This CDR3 reads CSARRSGLVYEQYF. As DNA, the CDR3 is TGCAGTGCTCGCAGATCGGGACTGGTCTACGAGCAGTACTTC.

This clonotype showed up many times. The chain links TRBV12-3 or TRBV12-4 to TRBJ1-2; TRBD1 matches 7 bases. Trimming removed 4 bases from V and 5 bases from J; junction bases left unmatched: 10. CDR3 length: 15 amino acids. The CDR3 loop reads CASSSRDRDYYGYTF. The CDR3, as DNA: TGTGCCAGCAGTTCCCGGGACAGAGATTATTATGGCTACACCTTC.

This clonotype was observed at least ten times. The chain uses TRBV12-3 or TRBV12-4 and TRBJ2-3; weak D call: TRBD1 (5 bases). The ends were cut back, 6 bases at V and 6 bases at J, with 19 bases in the middle. This CDR3 spans 15 amino acids. This CDR3 is CASRWLDIGLDTQYF. In DNA, the CDR3 is TGTGCCAGCAGATGGCTGGACATCGGTCTGGATACGCAGTATTTT.

V and J are TRBV7-2 and TRBJ2-2; 9 bases are a match to TRBD2. In germline, CDR1 is SGHTA, CDR2 FQGNSA. The CDR3 totals 13 residues. Trimming cost V 3 bases and J 10 bases; bases outside gene matches: 3. CDR3 bases: TGTGCCAGCAGCTTCCGACTAGCGGAGGAGCTGTTTTTT. Translating gives CASSFRLAEELFF.

This clonotype came up many times. V usage is TRBV7-2 and J usage is TRBJ2-7; perhaps D is TRBD1 or TRBD2 (5 bases each). The germline V gene has CDR1 SGHTA and CDR2 FQGNSA. Trimming took off 0 bases at V and 2 bases at J, with 5 bases between the two ends. This CDR3 region has 13 residues. The DNA for the CDR3 is TGTGCCAGCAGCTTAGCGGGACCCTACGAGCAGTACTTC. The encoded protein is CASSLAGPYEQYF.

This chain joins TRBV6-5 and TRBJ1-6, with unresolved D. Per the germline V gene, CDR1 is MNHEY and CDR2 is SVGAGI. Trimming left V 0 bases short and J 1 base short, with 7 bases between. CDR3 length: 16 amino acids. CDR3 protein: CASSYSSSSYNSPLHF. The CDR3, as DNA: TGTGCCAGCAGTTACTCGTCCTCTTCCTATAATTCACCCCTCCACTTT.

V usage is TRBV6-2 or TRBV6-3 and J usage is TRBJ2-4; D tentatively reads TRBD1 or TRBD2 (5 bases each). CDR3 length equals 16 residues. Germline CDR1 is MNHEY and CDR2 is SVGEGT. V shed 5 bases and J shed 8 bases, with 22 bases lying between them. The CDR3 DNA reads TGTGCCAGCAGTCCCCGCTCAGGGACGGTCAGGCACATTCAGTACTTC. Translating it yields CASSPRSGTVRHIQYF.

This clonotype showed up many times. V gene TRBV20-1 combines with J gene TRBJ2-5, with a weak D call TRBD1 (8 bases). There are 16 residues in the CDR3. V was clipped by 0 bases and J by 4 bases, with 18 bases between them. Germline V gives CDR1 DFQATT, CDR2 SNEGSKA (reference sequence). The CDR3 sequence: CSARDQGAGERETQYF. The DNA of the CDR3 is TGCAGTGCTAGAGACCAGGGGGCGGGAGAGAGAGAGACCCAGTACTTC.

This clonotype has a count of ten or more. The CDR3: CASWYLKRSRSTDTQYF. The CDR3, as DNA: TGTGCCAGCTGGTATTTGAAAAGGAGCCGGAGCACAGATACGCAGTATTTT. V gene TRBV2 combines with J gene TRBJ2-3, with unresolved D. There are 17 residues in the CDR3. V shed 8 bases and J shed 0 bases, with 21 bases lying between them. Germline values: CDR1 SNHLY, CDR2 FYNNEI.